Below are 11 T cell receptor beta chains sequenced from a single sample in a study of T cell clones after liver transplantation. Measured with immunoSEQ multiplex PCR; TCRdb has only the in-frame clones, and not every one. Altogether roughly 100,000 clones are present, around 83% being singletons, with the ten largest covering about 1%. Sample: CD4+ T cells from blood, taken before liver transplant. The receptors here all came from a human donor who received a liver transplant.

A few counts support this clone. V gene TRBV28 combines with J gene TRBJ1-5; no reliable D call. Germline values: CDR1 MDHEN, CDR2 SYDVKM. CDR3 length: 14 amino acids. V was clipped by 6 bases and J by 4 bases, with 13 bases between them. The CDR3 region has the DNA TGTGCCAGCAGCCCTACCGGGCCTAATCAGCCCCAGCATTTT. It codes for CASSPTGPNQPQHF.

This CDR3 is CASSPGTGSGDGYTF. In nucleotides, the CDR3 is TGCGCCAGCAGCCCGGGTACCGGGTCAGGGGACGGCTACACCTTC. The chain has TRBV5-1 and TRBJ1-2, with TRBD1 as a possible D gene (6 bases). The germline CDR1 and CDR2 sequences are SGHRS and YFSETQ. CDR3 length: 15 residues. The V end lost 4 bases, the J end lost 8 bases, and 21 bases lay between the germline ends.

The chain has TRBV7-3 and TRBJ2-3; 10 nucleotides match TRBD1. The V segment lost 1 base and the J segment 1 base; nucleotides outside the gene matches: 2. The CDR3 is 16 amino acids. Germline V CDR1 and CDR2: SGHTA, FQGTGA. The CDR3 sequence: CASSLKGTGGTDTQYF. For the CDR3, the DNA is TGTGCCAGCAGCTTAAAAGGGACAGGGGGCACAGATACGCAGTATTTT.

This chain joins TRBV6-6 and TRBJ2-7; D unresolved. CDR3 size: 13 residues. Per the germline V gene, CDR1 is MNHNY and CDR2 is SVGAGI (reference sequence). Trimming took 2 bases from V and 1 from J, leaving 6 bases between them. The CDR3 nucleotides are TGTGCCAGCAGTTACCAGAGGTCCTACGAGCAGTACTTC. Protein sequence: CASSYQRSYEQYF.

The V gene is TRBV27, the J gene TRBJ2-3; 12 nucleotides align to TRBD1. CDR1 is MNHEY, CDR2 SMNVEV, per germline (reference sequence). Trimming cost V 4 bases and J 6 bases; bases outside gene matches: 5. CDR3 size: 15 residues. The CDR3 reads CASSSRDRGLDTQYF. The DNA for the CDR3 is TGTGCCAGCAGTTCCCGGGACAGGGGGCTGGATACGCAGTATTTT.

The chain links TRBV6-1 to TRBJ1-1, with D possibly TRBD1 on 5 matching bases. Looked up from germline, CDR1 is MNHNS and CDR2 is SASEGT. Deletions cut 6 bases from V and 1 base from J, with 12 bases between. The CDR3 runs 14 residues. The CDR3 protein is CASRMGRWNTEAFF. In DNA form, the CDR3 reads TGTGCCAGCAGGATGGGACGGTGGAACACTGAAGCTTTCTTT.

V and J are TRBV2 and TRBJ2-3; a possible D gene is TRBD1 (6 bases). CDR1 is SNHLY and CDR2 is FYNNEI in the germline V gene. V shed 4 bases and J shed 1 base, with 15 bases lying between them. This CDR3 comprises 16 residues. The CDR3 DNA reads TGTGCCAGCAGTGCGAACAGGGCAGGGGGCACAGATACGCAGTATTTT. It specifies CASSANRAGGTDTQYF.

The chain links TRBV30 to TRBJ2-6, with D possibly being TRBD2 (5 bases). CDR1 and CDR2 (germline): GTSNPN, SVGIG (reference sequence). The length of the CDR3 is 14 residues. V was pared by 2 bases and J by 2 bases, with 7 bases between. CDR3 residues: CAWSSGAGANVLTF. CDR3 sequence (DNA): TGTGCCTGGAGTTCCGGGGCTGGGGCCAACGTCCTGACTTTC.

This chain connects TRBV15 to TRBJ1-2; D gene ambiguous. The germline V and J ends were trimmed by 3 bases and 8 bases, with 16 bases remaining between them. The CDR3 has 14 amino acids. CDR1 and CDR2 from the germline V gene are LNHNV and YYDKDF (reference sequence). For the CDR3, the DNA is TGTGCCACCAGCAGGAGAGGACGGGCGCAAGGCTACACCTTC. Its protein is CATSRRGRAQGYTF.

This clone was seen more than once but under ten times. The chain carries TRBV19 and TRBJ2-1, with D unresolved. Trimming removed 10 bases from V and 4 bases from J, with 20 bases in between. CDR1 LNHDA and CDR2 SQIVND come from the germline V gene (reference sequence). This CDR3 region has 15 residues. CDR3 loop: CATLPGDRLYNEQFF. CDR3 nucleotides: TGTGCCACCCTCCCCGGAGATAGGCTTTACAATGAGCAGTTCTTC.

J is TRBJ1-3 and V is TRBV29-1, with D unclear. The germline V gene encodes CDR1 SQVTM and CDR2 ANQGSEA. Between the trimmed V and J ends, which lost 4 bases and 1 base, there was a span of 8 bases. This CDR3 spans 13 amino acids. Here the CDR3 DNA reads TGCAGCGTTGGCATGGCGTCTGGAAACACCATATATTTT. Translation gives CSVGMASGNTIYF.